This T cell receptor beta chain stems from a study of T cell responses to AZD1222 COVID-19 vaccine. Regarding the study as a whole: Spike-specific TCR breadth and depth were elevated following two AZD1222 doses. The CD4 TCRs associated with vaccination extended across spike and predominated at 160-218 and 743-854.

Germline CDR1 LNHDA, CDR2 SQIVND (reference sequence). The CDR3 covers 13 residues. Trimming stripped 4 bases from V and 4 bases from J, with 10 bases between. Here immunoSEQ multiplex PCR was the method, and the copy in TCRdb shows in-frame clones only, minus some. The repertoire includes some 140,000 clones, roughly nine tenths of them detected once, and approximately 20% sits in the top ten. In the case of this clone: As yet, its antigen is unknown.

The clonotype comes from an adult in good health. The V gene is TRBV19, the J gene TRBJ1-2; no firm D call. Specimen: peripheral blood, collected on day 0 of AZD1222 vaccination. The CDR3 nucleotides read TGTGCCAGTAGTAATGGGGTAGGCTATGGCTACACCTTC. This gives the protein CASSNGVGYGYTF.